These 2 T cell receptor beta chains share one sample of origin, sequenced in a study of cytomegalovirus exposure and HLA in healthy donors. PCR employed 60 Vbeta and 13 Jbeta primers. Clones were sequenced by immunoSEQ multiplex PCR, and TCRdb holds only the in-frame ones, with some missing. The sample lists some 150,000 clones; about 79% were seen once. Material: PBMCs. The receptors here all came from a female donor in good health and CMV-seronegative.

The table lists this clone with a few counts. The chain joins TRBV7-6 to TRBJ2-7, with 8 bases lining up with TRBD2. Unmatched junction bases numbered 4, after V lost 1 base and J lost 2 bases. Germline CDR1 reads SGHVS; CDR2 reads FNYEAQ. CDR3 size: 15 residues. CDR3 bases: TGTGCCAGCAGCTTAGGGGCGGGGGGAGCCTACGAGCAGTACTTC. Its protein product is CASSLGAGGAYEQYF.

The chain combines TRBV27 with TRBJ2-2, with D unresolved. This CDR3 contains 14 residues. Germline lookup yields CDR1 MNHEY and CDR2 SMNVEV (reference sequence). Trimming left V 3 bases short and J 2 bases short, with 7 bases between. This CDR3 reads CASSFQENTGELFF. CDR3 DNA sequence: TGTGCCAGCAGTTTTCAGGAAAACACCGGGGAGCTGTTTTTT.